Listed here is a single T cell receptor beta chain. The read stops 3 residues short of the end of the CDR3; the missing end is completed from the germline J gene. These data originate in a study of T cells in women clearing cervical HPV infection. Germline CDR1 reads SGHVS; CDR2 reads FQNEAQ. The ends were cut back, 5 bases at V and 2 bases at J, with 5 bases in the middle. This CDR3 region has 12 residues. Some clones are missing from TCRdb's copy, which holds only in-frame ones; the method was immunoSEQ multiplex PCR. The sample data list around 17,000 clones. The chain carries TRBV7-8 and TRBJ2-3; no reliable D call. The sequenced sample consisted of blood buffy coat. This receptor was obtained from a woman between 18 and 75 years old with a cervical HPV16 infection that either progressed to CIN3+ or cleared (not recorded which). The covered CDR3 bases are TGTGCCAGCAGCCTATTCACAGATACG. Protein: CASSLFTDT. The full CDR3 protein is CASSLFTDTQYF.